This entry features one T cell receptor (beta chain) sequence. This sample was included in a study of tumor-infiltrating lymphocytes in oesophageal squamous cell carcinoma. The CDR3 contains 14 residues. V lost 1 base to trimming and J lost 3 bases, with 7 bases between them. Germline CDR1 SEHNR, CDR2 FQNEAQ (reference sequence). A single record per CDR3 protein comes from TCRdb applying MiXCR to the PCR reads. Here the sample spans 13,000 to 15,000 distinct CDR3 sequences, approximately 48% being singletons. The V call is TRBV7-9, the J call TRBJ2-1; no reliable D call. The sample comprised blood. This TCR was recovered from a male donor with esophageal squamous cell carcinoma. The CDR3 region is CASSLVVSYNEQFF. DNA of the CDR3: TGTGCCAGCAGCTTAGTCGTCAGCTACAATGAGCAGTTCTTC. The variable domain in full, completed from reference TRBV7-9 and TRBJ2-1, reads DTGVSQNPRHKITKRGQNVTFRCDPISEHNRLYWYRQTLGQGPEFLTYFQNEAQLEKSRLLSDRFSAERPKGSFSTLEIQRTEQGDSAMYLCASSLVVSYNEQFFGPGTRLTVL.